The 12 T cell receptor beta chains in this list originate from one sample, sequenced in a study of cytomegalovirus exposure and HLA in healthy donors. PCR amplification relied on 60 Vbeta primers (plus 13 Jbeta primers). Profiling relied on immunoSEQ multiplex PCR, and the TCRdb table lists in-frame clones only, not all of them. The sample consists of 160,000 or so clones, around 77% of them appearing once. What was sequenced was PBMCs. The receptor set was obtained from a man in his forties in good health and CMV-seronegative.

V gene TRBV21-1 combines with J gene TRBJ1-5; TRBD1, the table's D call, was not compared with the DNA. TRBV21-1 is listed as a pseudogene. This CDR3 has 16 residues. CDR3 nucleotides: TGTGCCAGCAGCAAAGGGGGGACAGGGCTGGGTCAGCCCCAGCATTTT. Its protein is CASSKGGTGLGQPQHF.

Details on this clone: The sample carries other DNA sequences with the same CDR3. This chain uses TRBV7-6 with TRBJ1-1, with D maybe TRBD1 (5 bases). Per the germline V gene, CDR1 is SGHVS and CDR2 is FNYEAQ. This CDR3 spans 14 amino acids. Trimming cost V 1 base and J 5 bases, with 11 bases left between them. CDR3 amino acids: CASSLGGVRTEAFF. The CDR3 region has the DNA TGTGCCAGCAGCTTAGGGGGGGTGCGGACTGAAGCTTTCTTT. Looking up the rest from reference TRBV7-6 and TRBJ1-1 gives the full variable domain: GAGVSQSPRYKVTKRGQDVALRCDPISGHVSLYWYRQALGQGPEFLTYFNYEAQQDKSGLPNDRFSAERPEGSISTLTIQRTEQRDSAMYRCASSLGGVRTEAFFGQGTRLTVV.

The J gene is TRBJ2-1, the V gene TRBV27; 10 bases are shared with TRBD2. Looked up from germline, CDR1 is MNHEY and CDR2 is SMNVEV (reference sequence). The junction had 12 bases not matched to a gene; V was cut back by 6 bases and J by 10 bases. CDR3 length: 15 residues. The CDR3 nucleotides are TGTGCCAGCAGCCTCGGGACTAGCGCAAAGGAGGAGCAGTTCTTC. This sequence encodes CASSLGTSAKEEQFF.

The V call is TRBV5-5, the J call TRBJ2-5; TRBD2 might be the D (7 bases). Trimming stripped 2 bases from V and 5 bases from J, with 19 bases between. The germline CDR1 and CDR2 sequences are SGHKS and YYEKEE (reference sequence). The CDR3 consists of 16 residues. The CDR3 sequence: CASSFPRGGLGETQYF. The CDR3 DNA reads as TGTGCCAGCAGCTTCCCCAGGGGAGGGCTGGGTGAGACCCAGTACTTC.

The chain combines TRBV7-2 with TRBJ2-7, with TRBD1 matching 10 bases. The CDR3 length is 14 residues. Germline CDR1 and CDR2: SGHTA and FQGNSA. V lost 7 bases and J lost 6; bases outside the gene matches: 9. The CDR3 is CASTGQGLSGEQYF. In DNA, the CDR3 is TGTGCCAGCACGGGACAGGGGTTATCCGGCGAGCAGTACTTC.

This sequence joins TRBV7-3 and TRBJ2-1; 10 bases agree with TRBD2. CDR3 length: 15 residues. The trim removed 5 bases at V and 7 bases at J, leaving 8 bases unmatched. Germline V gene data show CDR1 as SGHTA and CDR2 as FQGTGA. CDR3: CASSQPGLAQNEQFF. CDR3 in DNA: TGTGCCAGCAGCCAGCCGGGACTAGCGCAAAATGAGCAGTTCTTC. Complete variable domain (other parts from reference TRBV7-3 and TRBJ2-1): GAGVSQTPSNKVTEKGKYVELRCDPISGHTALYWYRQSLGQGPEFLIYFQGTGAADDSGLPNDRFFAVRPEGSVSTLKIQRTERGDSAVYLCASSQPGLAQNEQFFGPGTRLTVL.

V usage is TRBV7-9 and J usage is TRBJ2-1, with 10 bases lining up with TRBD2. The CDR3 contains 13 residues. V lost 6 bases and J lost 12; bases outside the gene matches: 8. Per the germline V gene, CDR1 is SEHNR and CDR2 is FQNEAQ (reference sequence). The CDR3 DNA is TGTGCCAGCAGTAGAGCGGGAGGGCCCGGGCAGTTCTTC. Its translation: CASSRAGGPGQFF. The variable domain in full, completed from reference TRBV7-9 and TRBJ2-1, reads DTGVSQNPRHKITKRGQNVTFRCDPISEHNRLYWYRQTLGQGPEFLTYFQNEAQLEKSRLLSDRFSAERPKGSFSTLEIQRTEQGDSAMYLCASSRAGGPGQFFGPGTRLTVL.

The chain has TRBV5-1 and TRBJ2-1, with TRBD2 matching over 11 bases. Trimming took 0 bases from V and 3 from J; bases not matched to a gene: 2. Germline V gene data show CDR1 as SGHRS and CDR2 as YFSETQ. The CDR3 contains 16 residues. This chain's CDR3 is CASSLGLAGIYNEQFF. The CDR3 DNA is TGCGCCAGCAGCTTGGGACTAGCGGGAATCTACAATGAGCAGTTCTTC.

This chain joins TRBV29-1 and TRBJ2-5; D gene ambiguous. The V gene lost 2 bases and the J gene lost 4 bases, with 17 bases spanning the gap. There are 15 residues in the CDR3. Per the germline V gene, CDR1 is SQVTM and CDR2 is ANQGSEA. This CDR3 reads CSVERSPRGRETQYF. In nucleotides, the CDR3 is TGCAGCGTTGAAAGGTCTCCCCGCGGTAGAGAGACCCAGTACTTC.

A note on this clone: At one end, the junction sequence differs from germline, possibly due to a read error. The CDR3 DNA reads TGTTCCAGCAGCCGATCTAGCGGGAGCAACGAGCAGTACTTC. Protein: CSSSRSSGSNEQYF. The chain links TRBV7-9 to TRBJ2-7; 10 bases are shared with TRBD2. CDR3 length equals 14 residues. Germline-derived CDR1 and CDR2 are SEHNR and FQNEAQ (reference sequence). Looking up the rest from reference TRBV7-9 and TRBJ2-7 gives the full variable domain: DTGVSQNPRHKITKRGQNVTFRCDPISEHNRLYWYRQTLGQGPEFLTYFQNEAQLEKSRLLSDRFSAERPKGSFSTLEIQRTEQGDSAMYLCSSSRSSGSNEQYFGPGTRLTVT.

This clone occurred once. In DNA form, the CDR3 reads TGTGCCAGCAGCTTGGACCGAGCGGGAGCGGGCTACGAGCAGTACGTC. Translation gives CASSLDRAGAGYEQYV. The V gene is TRBV11-2, the J gene TRBJ2-7; 8 bases are shared with TRBD2. Germline CDR1 SGHAT, CDR2 FQNNGV. This CDR3 spans 16 amino acids. J was trimmed by 3 bases and V by 3 bases; bases with no gene match: 10.

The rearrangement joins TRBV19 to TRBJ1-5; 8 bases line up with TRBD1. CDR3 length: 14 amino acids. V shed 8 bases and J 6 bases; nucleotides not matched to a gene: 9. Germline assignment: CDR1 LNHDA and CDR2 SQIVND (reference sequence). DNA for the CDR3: TGTGCCAGTGACTCGGACAGGGAAATTCAGCCCCAGCATTTT. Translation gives CASDSDREIQPQHF.